This T cell receptor beta chain was recovered during a study of blood T cell repertoires in COVID-19. Germline CDR1 SGHTA, CDR2 FQGNSA. The CDR3 length is 16 residues. V gave up 0 bases and J gave up 3 bases; unmatched junction bases: 3. TCRdb's table, derived via immunoSEQ multiplex PCR, lists solely in-frame clones and lacks some. The repertoire has more than 200,000 clones, 75% to 90% of them found once; the top ten carry nearly 2%. Sample: peripheral blood. The receptor's source is a man aged 30-40 years with active or convalescent COVID-19. The V and J genes are TRBV7-2 and TRBJ2-3, with TRBD2 matching 10 bases. CDR3 in amino acids: CASSLAAAGGTDTQYF. The CDR3, as DNA: TGTGCCAGCAGCTTAGCGGCAGCGGGGGGGACAGATACGCAGTATTTT.